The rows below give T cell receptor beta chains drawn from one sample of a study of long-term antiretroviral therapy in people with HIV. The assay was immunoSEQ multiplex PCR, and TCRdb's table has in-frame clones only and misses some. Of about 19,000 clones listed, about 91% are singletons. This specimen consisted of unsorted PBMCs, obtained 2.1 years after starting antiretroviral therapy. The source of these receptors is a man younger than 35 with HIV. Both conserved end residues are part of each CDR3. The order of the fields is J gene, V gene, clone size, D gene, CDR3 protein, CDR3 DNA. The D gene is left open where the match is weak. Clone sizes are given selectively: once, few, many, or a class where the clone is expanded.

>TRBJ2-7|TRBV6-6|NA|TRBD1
CASSPGTGGGYEQYF
TGTGCCAGCAGTCCCGGGACAGGGGGCGGCTACGAGCAGTACTTC
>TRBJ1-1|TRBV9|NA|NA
CASSVRGNTEAFF
TGTGCCAGCAGCGTTCGAGGGAACACTGAAGCTTTCTTT
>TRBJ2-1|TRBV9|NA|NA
CASSSERYNYYNEQFF
TGTGCCAGCAGCTCCGAACGTTACAATTACTACAATGAGCAGTTCTTC
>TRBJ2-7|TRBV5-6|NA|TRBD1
CASTRGVGQGAYEQYF
TGTGCCAGCACCCGGGGCGTGGGACAGGGGGCGTACGAGCAGTACTTC
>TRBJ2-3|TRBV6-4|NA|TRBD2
CASSGLAGGTDTQYF
TGTGCCAGCAGTGGACTAGCGGGGGGCACAGATACGCAGTATTTT
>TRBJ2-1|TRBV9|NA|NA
CASSRDGLVNEQFF
TGTGCCAGCAGCCGGGACGGCCTGGTTAATGAGCAGTTCTTC
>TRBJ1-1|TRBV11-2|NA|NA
CASSLDGGYTEAFF
TGTGCCAGCAGCTTAGACGGTGGGTACACTGAAGCTTTCTTT
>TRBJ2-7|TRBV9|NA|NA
CASSVDVGNEQYF
TGTGCCAGCAGCGTAGACGTTGGAAACGAGCAGTACTTC
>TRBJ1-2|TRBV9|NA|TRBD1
CASSVGDRGYGYTF
TGTGCCAGCAGCGTAGGGGACAGAGGCTATGGCTACACCTTC
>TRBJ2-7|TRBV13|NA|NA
CASSLGQGSHEQYF
TGTGCCAGCAGCTTAGGACAAGGCTCTCACGAGCAGTACTTC
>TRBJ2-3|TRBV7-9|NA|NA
CASSSAADTQYF
TGTGCCAGCAGCTCGGCGGCAGATACGCAGTATTTT
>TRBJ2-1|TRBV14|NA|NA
CASSQDWGLEFDEQFF
TGTGCCAGCAGCCAAGATTGGGGTCTTGAATTCGATGAGCAGTTCTTC
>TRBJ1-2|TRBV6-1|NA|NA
CATETRGYTF
TGTGCCACCGAGACGCGTGGCTACACCTTC
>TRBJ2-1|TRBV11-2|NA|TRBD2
CASRSGLAGSYNEQFF
TGTGCCAGCAGGTCTGGACTAGCGGGCTCCTACAATGAGCAGTTCTTC
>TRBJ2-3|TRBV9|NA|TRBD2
CASSVLAGPTDTQYF
TGTGCCAGCAGCGTCCTAGCGGGACCCACAGATACGCAGTATTTT
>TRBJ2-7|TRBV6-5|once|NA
CASSERNQAYEQYF
TGTGCCAGCAGTGAGAGGAACCAGGCCTACGAGCAGTACTTC
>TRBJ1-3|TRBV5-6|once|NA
CASRVSSGNTIYF
TGTGCCAGCAGGGTCAGCTCTGGAAACACCATATATTTT
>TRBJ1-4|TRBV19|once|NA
CASSISGAAEKLFF
TGTGCCAGTAGTATTAGCGGGGCGGCAGAAAAACTGTTTTTT
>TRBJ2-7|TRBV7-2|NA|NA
CASSLSVLGSYEQYF
TGTGCCAGCAGCTTGAGCGTTCTAGGCTCCTACGAGCAGTACTTC
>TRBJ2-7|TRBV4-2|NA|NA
CASSQAIGSSYEQYF
TGTGCCAGCAGCCAAGCGATCGGGAGCTCCTACGAGCAGTACTTC
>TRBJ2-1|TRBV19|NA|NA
CASSMVRGLYNEQFF
TGTGCCAGTAGTATGGTGAGAGGGTTATACAATGAGCAGTTCTTC
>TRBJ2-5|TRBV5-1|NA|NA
CASSFGTGAETQYF
TGCGCCAGCAGCTTTGGTACGGGGGCCGAGACCCAGTACTTC
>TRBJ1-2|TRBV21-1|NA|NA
CASSKEAGGGYTF
TGTGCCAGCAGCAAAGAGGCAGGGGGGGGCTACACCTTC
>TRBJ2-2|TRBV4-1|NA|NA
CASSQGAGPNTGELFF
TGCGCCAGCAGCCAAGGGGCGGGCCCGAACACCGGGGAGCTGTTTTTT